This T cell receptor beta chain was found in a study of PD-1 blockade in classical Hodgkin lymphoma (dated by TCRdb to the early 2020s). Some background on the complete study: Nivolumab dosing was 3 mg/kg intravenously every 2 weeks, continuing until either disease progression or unacceptable toxicity. The study used TCR beta sequencing and CyTOF to define a peripheral blood immune signature of response to PD-1 blockade in classical Hodgkin lymphoma.

Summary of the overall study and its limitations: Lower diversity was observed in patients in whom nivolumab was started less than 1 year after ASCT, and these patients were excluded from later analyses so that confounding by immune reconstitution would be avoided. Baseline TCR diversity was reported to be lower in newly diagnosed patients than in healthy donors and to be lower still in relapsed/refractory patients. The study was limited to a single clinical trial cohort, and causes of repertoire differences, possibly disease activity or prior therapy, remained undefined. CD4+ but not CD8+ TCR diversity rose significantly by C4D1 (p=0.0027 vs p=0.16), most apparent in complete responders (p=0.02). Trial patients with a complete response had baseline diversity similar to that of newly diagnosed patients, while partial responders and progressors had significantly lower diversity.

In regard to this clone: Its recognized antigen is unknown. No clone much larger than this one lies a single base away; base qualities are absent.

Trimming takes 0 bases from V and 3 bases from J, and the germline ends sit 11 bases apart. CDR1 SGHTA and CDR2 FQGNSA were looked up in the germline V gene. From the cysteine up to the phenylalanine, the CDR3 has a length of 16 residues. Only the CDR3 region is kept as DNA, spanning 48 bases read in frame from base 1. What this sample's time point label stands for: cycle 4 day 1 (C4D1), after five to seven weeks of nivolumab. Relapse after autologous stem cell transplantation had occurred in all trial patients, and cohorts A, B and C were distinguished by prior brentuximab vedotin exposure. The trial cohort comprised a few dozen patients with relapsed/refractory classical Hodgkin lymphoma whose best overall responses were complete response, partial response or progressive disease. In the multi-cohort phase II CheckMate 205 trial, trial patients received single-agent nivolumab. An independent review committee assessed best overall response using the 2007 International Working Group response criteria. PBMCs from the trial were collected at three points: immediately before nivolumab initiation (C1D1), and during therapy at cycle 2 day 1 and cycle 4 day 1. After peripheral blood was drawn into 8 mL Vacutainer Cell Preparation Tubes, PBMCs were isolated by centrifugation and then cryopreserved.

The Qiagen DNeasy kit was used to extract genomic DNA both from unsorted PBMCs and from the negatively selected CD4+ and CD8+ fractions. Using primers that anneal to V and J segments, immunoSEQ multiplex PCR amplified the TCR beta CDR3 regions. Amplification bias was minimized using a synthetic immune receptor repertoire, and residual bias was removed computationally after sequencing. As for the authors' bioinformatics: Repertoire diversity was quantified as the Shannon entropy index using custom Python scripts. The unsorted, CD4+ and CD8+ repertoires were each analyzed separately, with the exception of combined analyses, where CD4+ and CD8+ sequences were merged in silico. A clone counted as expanded when the clone's frequency after treatment rose at least 2-fold relative to C1D1, and clones undetected at baseline were given a pseudocount of 0.5. Singleton clones were defined as clones with 0 or 1 copy at C1D1, and non-singleton clones were defined as clones with 2 or more copies. By matching protein sequences in sorted samples from the same patient, clones expanded in unsorted samples were annotated as CD4+, CD8+ or unknown. Wilcoxon tests were applied to paired samples to test diversity changes from C1D1 to C4D1. TCRdb re-hosts the immuneACCESS table, in-frame sequences only. Its copies lack some clones; in the studies checked, an unresolved V gene accounts for under half of them, and the cause for the rest is not known. Clonal size and the V and J genes are those of that table, whereas D and trimming came from the DNA. The table for this sample lists under 25,000 clones; 60% to 80% of them were counted only once. The ten largest clones capture 15% to 20% of the sample.

The chain employs TRBV7-2 and TRBJ2-2, with an unclear D gene assignment. The TCR sequence derives from a human donor with classical Hodgkin lymphoma. The source material was peripheral blood mononuclear cells (PBMCs), sampled before the fourth cycle of nivolumab. DNA sequence: TGTGCCAGCAGCTTAGCGGCCCCGACCTACACCGGGGAGCTGTTTTTT. It specifies CASSLAAPTYTGELFF.